These 2 T cell receptor beta chains share one sample of origin, sequenced in a study of blood T cells in healthy people across ages. Primers used in a second PCR of about 6 to 11 cycles were a sample-barcoded 5' primer and a J-beta primer mix. TCRdb analysed the 5' RACE reads with MiXCR anew, one entry per CDR3 protein. The table lists some 1.4 million distinct CDR3 sequences, roughly 40% of them singletons, with 7% to 9.5% in the top ten. The source material was blood. The receptors originated from a woman aged 18-29 years in good health.

This clonotype was seen a handful of times. The genes are TRBV20-1 and TRBJ2-1; TRBD2 might be the D (7 bases). Trimming removed 6 bases from V and 7 bases from J, with 19 bases in between. The CDR3 extends over 14 amino acids. The germline CDR1 and CDR2 sequences are DFQATT and SNEGSKA (reference sequence). The CDR3 is CSATPKGGMNEQFF. The CDR3 DNA follows: TGCAGTGCCACACCTAAGGGGGGGATGAATGAGCAGTTCTTC.

This clonotype was detected a few times. The V call is TRBV5-1, the J call TRBJ2-7; D is possibly TRBD1 (5 bases). The CDR3 totals 12 residues. The V end was cut by 4 bases, the J end by 5 bases, with 10 bases between. The V gene's germline CDR1 is SGHRS and CDR2 YFSETQ. In DNA, the CDR3 is TGCGCCAGCAGCCTGGACACCGACGAGCAGTACTTC. As protein: CASSLDTDEQYF. Variable domain in full (rest from reference TRBV5-1 and TRBJ2-7): KAGVTQTPRYLIKTRGQQVTLSCSPISGHRSVSWYQQTPGQGLQFLFEYFSETQRNKGNFPGRFSGRQFSNSRSEMNVSTLELGDSALYLCASSLDTDEQYFGPGTRLTVT.